This T cell receptor beta chain originates from a study of blood T cell repertoires in COVID-19. The wider study: Sites across the United States, Italy and Spain contributed samples from acute and convalescent COVID-19. PBMCs, B-cell-depleted T cells, or T cells provided the cDNA or gDNA that made up the material.

This CDR3 spans 16 amino acids. Germline loops: CDR1 MNHNS, CDR2 SASEGT. Trimming took off 4 bases at V and 2 bases at J, with 17 bases between the two ends. Per the authors' pipeline: Estimation of nucleated cell counts was performed using reference gene primer amplification. Generated by immunoSEQ multiplex PCR, the TCRdb table keeps only in-frame clones and is missing some. Clonal size and the V and J genes are those of that table, whereas D and trimming came from the DNA. The data hold 150,000 to 200,000 clones, with 80% to 90% observed a single time. Sequencing input: peripheral blood. V gene TRBV6-1 combines with J gene TRBJ1-2, with a possible D match to TRBD1 (6 bases). The receptor comes from a man aged 55 to 69 with acute or convalescent COVID-19. For the CDR3, the DNA is TGTGCCAGCAGTGTTCAATTTGGGACAAGCAACTATGGCTACACCTTC. This encodes CASSVQFGTSNYGYTF.